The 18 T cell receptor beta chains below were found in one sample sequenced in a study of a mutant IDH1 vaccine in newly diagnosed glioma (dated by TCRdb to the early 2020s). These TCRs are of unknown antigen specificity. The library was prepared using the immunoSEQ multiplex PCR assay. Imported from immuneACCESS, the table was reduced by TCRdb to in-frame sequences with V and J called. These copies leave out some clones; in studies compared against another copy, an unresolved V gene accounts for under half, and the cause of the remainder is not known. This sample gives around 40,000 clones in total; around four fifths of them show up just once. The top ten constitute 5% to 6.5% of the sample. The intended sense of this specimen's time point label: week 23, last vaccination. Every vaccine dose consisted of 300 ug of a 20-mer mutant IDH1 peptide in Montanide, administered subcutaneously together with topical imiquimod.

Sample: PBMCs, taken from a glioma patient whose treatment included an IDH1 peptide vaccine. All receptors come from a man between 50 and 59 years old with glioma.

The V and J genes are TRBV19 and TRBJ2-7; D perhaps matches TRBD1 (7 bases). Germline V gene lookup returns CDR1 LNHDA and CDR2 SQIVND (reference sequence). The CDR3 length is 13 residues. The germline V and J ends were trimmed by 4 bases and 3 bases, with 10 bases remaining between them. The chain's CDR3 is CASSTQGGYEQYF. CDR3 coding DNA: TGTGCCAGTAGTACCCAGGGGGGCTACGAGCAGTACTTC.

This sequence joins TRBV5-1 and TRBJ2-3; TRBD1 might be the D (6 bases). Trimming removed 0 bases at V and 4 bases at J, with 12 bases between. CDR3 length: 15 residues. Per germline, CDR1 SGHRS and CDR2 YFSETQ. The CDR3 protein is CASSLAWQGSDTQYF. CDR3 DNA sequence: TGCGCCAGCAGCTTGGCCTGGCAGGGGTCAGATACGCAGTATTTT.

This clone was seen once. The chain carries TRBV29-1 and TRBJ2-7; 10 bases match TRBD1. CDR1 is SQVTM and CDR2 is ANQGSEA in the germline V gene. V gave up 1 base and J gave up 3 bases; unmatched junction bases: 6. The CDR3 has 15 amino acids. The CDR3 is CSVEGGQGSDYEQYF. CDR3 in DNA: TGCAGCGTTGAAGGGGGACAGGGGTCAGACTACGAGCAGTACTTC.

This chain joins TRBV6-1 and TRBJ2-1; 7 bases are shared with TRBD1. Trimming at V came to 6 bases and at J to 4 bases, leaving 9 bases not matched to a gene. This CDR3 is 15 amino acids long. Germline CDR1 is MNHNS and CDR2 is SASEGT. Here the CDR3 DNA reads TGTGCCAGCAGCGCAGGGACAGCCAAGTACAATGAGCAGTTCTTC. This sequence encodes CASSAGTAKYNEQFF.

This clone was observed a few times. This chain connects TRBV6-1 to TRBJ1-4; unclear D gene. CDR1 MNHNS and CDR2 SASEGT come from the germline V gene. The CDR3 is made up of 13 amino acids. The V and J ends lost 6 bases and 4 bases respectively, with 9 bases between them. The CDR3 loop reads CASSQSFNEKLFF. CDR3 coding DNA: TGTGCCAGCAGCCAGAGCTTTAATGAAAAACTGTTTTTT.

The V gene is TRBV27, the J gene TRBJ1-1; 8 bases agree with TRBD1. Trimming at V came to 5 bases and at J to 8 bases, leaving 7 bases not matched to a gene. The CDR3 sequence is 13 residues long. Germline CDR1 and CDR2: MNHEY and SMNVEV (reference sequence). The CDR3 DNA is TGTGCCAGCAGTCCAGGGGGCGCGAGGGAAGCTTTCTTT. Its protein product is CASSPGGAREAFF.

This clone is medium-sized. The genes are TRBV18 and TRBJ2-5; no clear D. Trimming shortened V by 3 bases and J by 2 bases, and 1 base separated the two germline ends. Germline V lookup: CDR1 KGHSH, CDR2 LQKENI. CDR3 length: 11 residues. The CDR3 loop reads CASSPQETQYF. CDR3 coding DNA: TGTGCCAGCTCACCGCAAGAGACCCAGTACTTC.

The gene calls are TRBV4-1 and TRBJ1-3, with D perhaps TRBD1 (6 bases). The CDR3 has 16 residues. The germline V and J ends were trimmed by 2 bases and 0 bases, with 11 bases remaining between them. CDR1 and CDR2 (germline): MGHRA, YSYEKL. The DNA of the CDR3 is TGCGCCAGCAGCCAACCGGACAGCTTCTCTGGAAACACCATATATTTT. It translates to CASSQPDSFSGNTIYF.

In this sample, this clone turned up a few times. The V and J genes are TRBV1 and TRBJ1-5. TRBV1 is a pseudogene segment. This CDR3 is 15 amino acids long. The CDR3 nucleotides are TGCACCAGCAGCCCCCTGGACCCTAGCAATCAGCCCCAGCATTTT. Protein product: CTSSPLDPSNQPQHF.

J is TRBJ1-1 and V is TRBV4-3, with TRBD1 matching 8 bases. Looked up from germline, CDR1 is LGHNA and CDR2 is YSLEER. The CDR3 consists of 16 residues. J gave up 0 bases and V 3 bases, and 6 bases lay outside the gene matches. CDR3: CASSHRRTGMNTEAFF. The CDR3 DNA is TGCGCCAGCAGCCACCGACGGACAGGGATGAACACTGAAGCTTTCTTT.

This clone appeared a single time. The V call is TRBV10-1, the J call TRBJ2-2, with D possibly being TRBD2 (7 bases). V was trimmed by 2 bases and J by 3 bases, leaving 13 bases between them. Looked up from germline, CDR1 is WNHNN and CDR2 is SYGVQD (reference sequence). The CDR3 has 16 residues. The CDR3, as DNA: TGCGCCAGCAGTGAGGTGGGGGGGCCATACACCGGGGAGCTGTTTTTT. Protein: CASSEVGGPYTGELFF.

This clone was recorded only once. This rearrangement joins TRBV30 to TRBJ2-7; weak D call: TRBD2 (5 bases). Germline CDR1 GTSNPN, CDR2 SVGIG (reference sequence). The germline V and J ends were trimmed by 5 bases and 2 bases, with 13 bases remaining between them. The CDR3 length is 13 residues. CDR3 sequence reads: CAWGGQPPYEQYF. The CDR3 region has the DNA TGTGCCTGGGGCGGGCAGCCCCCCTACGAGCAGTACTTC.

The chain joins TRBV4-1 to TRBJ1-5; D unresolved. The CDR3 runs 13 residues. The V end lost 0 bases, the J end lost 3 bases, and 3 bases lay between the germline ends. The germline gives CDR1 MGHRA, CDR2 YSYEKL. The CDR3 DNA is TGCGCCAGCAGCCAAGACCCCAATCAGCCCCAGCATTTT. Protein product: CASSQDPNQPQHF.

This CDR3 is CSVEQGAGQPQHF. CDR3 sequence (DNA): TGCAGCGTTGAACAGGGGGCCGGGCAGCCCCAGCATTTT. This chain connects TRBV29-1 to TRBJ1-5; 8 bases agree with TRBD1. V lost 2 bases and J lost 7; bases outside the gene matches: 4. This CDR3 contains 13 residues. The germline gives CDR1 SQVTM, CDR2 ANQGSEA. Full variable domain (rest looked up from reference TRBV29-1 and TRBJ1-5): SAVISQKPSRDICQRGTSLTIQCQVDSQVTMMFWYRQQPGQSLTLIATANQGSEATYESGFVIDKFPISRPNLTFSTLTVSNMSPEDSSIYLCSVEQGAGQPQHFGDGTRLSIL.

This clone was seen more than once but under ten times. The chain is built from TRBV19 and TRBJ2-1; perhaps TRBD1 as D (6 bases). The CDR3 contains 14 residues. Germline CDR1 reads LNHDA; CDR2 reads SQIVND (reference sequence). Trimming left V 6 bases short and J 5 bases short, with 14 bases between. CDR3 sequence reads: CASSDRWEDNEQFF. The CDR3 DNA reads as TGTGCCAGTAGCGACAGGTGGGAAGACAATGAGCAGTTCTTC.

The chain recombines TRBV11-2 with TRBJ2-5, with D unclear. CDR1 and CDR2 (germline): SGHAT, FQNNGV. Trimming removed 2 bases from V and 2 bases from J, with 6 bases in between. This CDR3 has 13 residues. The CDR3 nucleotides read TGTGCCAGCAGCTTAAACAGTCAAGAGACCCAGTACTTC. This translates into CASSLNSQETQYF.

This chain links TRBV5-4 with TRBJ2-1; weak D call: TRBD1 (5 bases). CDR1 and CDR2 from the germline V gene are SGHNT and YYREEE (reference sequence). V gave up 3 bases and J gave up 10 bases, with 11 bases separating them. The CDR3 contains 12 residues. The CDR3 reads CASSSYQGEQFF. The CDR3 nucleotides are TGTGCCAGCAGCTCCTACCAGGGAGAGCAGTTCTTC.

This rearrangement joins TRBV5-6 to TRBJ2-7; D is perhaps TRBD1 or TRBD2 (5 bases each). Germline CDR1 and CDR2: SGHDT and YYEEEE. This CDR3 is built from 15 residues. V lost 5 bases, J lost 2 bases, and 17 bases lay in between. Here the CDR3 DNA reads TGTGCCAGCAGTGCCGGGACGGGGATTGCCTACGAGCAGTACTTC. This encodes CASSAGTGIAYEQYF.